A selection of T cell receptor beta chains follows, all from one sample in a study of cytomegalovirus exposure and HLA in healthy donors. The repertoire was sequenced with immunoSEQ multiplex PCR; TCRdb's copy has only in-frame clones and lacks some. The repertoire has 55,000 to 80,000 clones, 90% to 95% of them found once; the top ten carry 3% to 4%. Sequencing was performed on PBMCs. These receptors all come from a man between 18 and 35 years old in good health and CMV-seronegative. The CDR3 runs from the conserved cysteine through the conserved F or W. Each record gives: J gene, V gene, CDR3 protein.

TRBJ1-4 | TRBV19 | CASRTHGANEKLFF
TRBJ2-3 | TRBV15 | CATSRHTTDTQYF
TRBJ1-1 | TRBV7-2 | CASSQDRGEAFF
TRBJ2-2 | TRBV2 | CASSEWARGQGVGELFF
TRBJ1-4 | TRBV29-1 | CSGGPTGEVGTNEKLFF
TRBJ1-2 | TRBV27 | CASSPESGIFGYTF
TRBJ1-1 | TRBV7-9 | CASSLTLGQNTEAFF
TRBJ1-3 | TRBV19 | CASSIISGGATGNTIYF
TRBJ2-3 | TRBV30 | CAWRLAGADTQYF
TRBJ2-2 | TRBV9 | CASSSQGGATNTGELFF
TRBJ1-2 | TRBV6-1 | CASSEGTGANYGYTF
TRBJ2-1 | TRBV19 | CARGDILSYNEQFF
TRBJ2-3 | TRBV6-5 | CASRTGVRPNTQYF
TRBJ2-1 | TRBV29-1 | CSVGGDRLYNEQFF
TRBJ2-1 | TRBV5-1 | CASSFPGTGWNEQFF
TRBJ1-3 | TRBV2 | CASRELIGMSGNTIYF
TRBJ1-2 | TRBV11-2 | CASSALTGHNYGYTF
TRBJ2-2 | TRBV7-9 | CASSLKFGLAGTGELFF
TRBJ1-3 | TRBV28 | CASSFRGPGNTIYF
TRBJ1-6 | TRBV19 | CASSETPYNSPLHF
TRBJ1-1 | TRBV2 | CASSEARSVNTEAFF
TRBJ2-7 | TRBV7-6 | CASSFMQGGSHEQYF
TRBJ1-2 | TRBV6-4 | CASSYTRTGNGYTF
TRBJ1-5 | TRBV6-1 | CASSDMTANQPQHF
TRBJ2-7 | TRBV21-1 | CASSKFRGTSYEQYF
TRBJ1-2 | TRBV7-9 | CASMHLGGSYGYTF
TRBJ1-5 | TRBV7-2 | CASSGGLSQPQHF
TRBJ1-2 | TRBV5-1 | CATSSAGGLGYTF
TRBJ2-7 | TRBV5-8 | CASSFGGSGPYEQYF
TRBJ2-5 | TRBV29-1 | CSVTGLAAQETQYF
TRBJ1-5 | TRBV11-2 | CASSLGPISNQPQHF
TRBJ2-1 | TRBV2 | CASSERGGLGLLYNEQFF
TRBJ2-5 | TRBV5-1 | CASSVQGETQYF
TRBJ2-5 | TRBV28 | CASSPRAPSWFAQYF
TRBJ1-3 | TRBV4-2 | CASSQAGTGSPGNTIYF
TRBJ1-6 | TRBV30 | CAWSVAGNNSPLHF
TRBJ1-1 | TRBV11-3 | CASSLGKNTEAFF
TRBJ2-2 | TRBV29-1 | CSGGTAGGELFF
TRBJ2-7 | TRBV15 | CATSKGASYEQYF
TRBJ2-7 | TRBV6-5 | CASSQNHEQYF
TRBJ1-1 | TRBV30 | CAWSRVGWSTEAFF
TRBJ1-1 | TRBV30 | CAWNLAVGTEAFF
TRBJ1-5 | TRBV19 | CASSATGVQPQHF
TRBJ1-1 | TRBV15 | CATSRRQGDTEAFF